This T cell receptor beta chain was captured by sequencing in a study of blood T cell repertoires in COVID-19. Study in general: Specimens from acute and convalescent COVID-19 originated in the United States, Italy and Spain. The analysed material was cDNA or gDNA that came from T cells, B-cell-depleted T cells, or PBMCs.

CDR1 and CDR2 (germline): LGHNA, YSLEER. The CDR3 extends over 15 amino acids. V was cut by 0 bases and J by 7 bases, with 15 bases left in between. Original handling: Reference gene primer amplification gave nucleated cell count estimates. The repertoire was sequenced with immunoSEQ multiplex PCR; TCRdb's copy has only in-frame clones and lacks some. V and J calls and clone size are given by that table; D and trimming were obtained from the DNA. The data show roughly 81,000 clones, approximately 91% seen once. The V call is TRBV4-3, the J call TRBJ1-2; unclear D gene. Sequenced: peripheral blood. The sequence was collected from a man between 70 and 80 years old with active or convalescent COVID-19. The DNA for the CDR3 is TGCGCCAGCAGCCAAGATTCGGCCGGGAGAGGTGGCTACACCTTC. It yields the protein CASSQDSAGRGGYTF.